Sequencing of this T cell receptor beta chain was carried out in a study of shared clonotypes between healthy human individuals. General study points: Generation of non-shared clonotypes was less probable than generation of clonotypes shared by all four donors.

It was CD45RO-negative cells, positively selected for CCR7, that made up naive CD8 cells, with terminally differentiated effector memory CD45RA+ cells excluded. The protocol was immunoSEQ multiplex PCR, while the TCRdb copy is restricted to in-frame clones and leaves out a portion. The repertoire includes about 800,000 clones, about 97% of them detected once, and under 0.3% sits in the top ten. The germline V gene encodes CDR1 MNHNS and CDR2 SASEGT. The CDR3 is 15 residues long. The V and J ends lost 7 bases and 5 bases, in that order; junction bases with no gene match: 11. Worth noting for this clone: Its antigen remains unknown.

The clonotype originates from a man in his thirties or forties in good health. This chain links TRBV6-1 with TRBJ1-5, with 7 nucleotides matching TRBD1. Sequenced material: naive CD8+ T cells sorted from blood. This CDR3 is CASTKDRDRDQPQHF. The CDR3 DNA reads TGTGCCAGCACCAAAGACAGGGATAGGGATCAGCCCCAGCATTTT.